Presented here are 21 T cell receptor beta chains from one specimen sequenced in a study of technical replicates of blood from a few donors. TCRdb keeps only in-frame clones here, not all; method: immunoSEQ multiplex PCR. The top ten clones hold about 0.31% of a sample with some 80,000 clones, roughly 96% of them seen once. The sequencing input was T cells isolated from PBMCs. The receptors stem from a human donor in good health.

About this clone itself: One end of the junction fails to match germline, which may point to a read error. This rearrangement joins TRBV7-3 to TRBJ2-2; D remains unclear. The CDR3 contains 16 residues. Germline-derived CDR1 and CDR2 are SGHTA and FQGTGA. In nucleotides, the CDR3 is TGTGCCAGCAGCTTAAATCTTGGAGAGAACGCCGGGGAGCTGTTTTTT. Amino acid sequence: CASSLNLGENAGELFF.

The V gene is TRBV19, the J gene TRBJ1-5, with D perhaps TRBD1 (6 bases). V lost 3 bases and J lost 3, with 15 bases in between. This CDR3 has 16 amino acids. Looked up from germline, CDR1 is LNHDA and CDR2 is SQIVND (reference sequence). The CDR3 nucleotides are TGTGCCAGTAGTATTAGGACAGAGCTTAACAATCAGCCCCAGCATTTT. Translating gives CASSIRTELNNQPQHF.

The chain employs TRBV4-1 and TRBJ2-1, with a possible D match to TRBD1 (6 bases). Trimming stripped 8 bases from V and 8 bases from J, with 16 bases between. Germline V CDR1 and CDR2: MGHRA, YSYEKL. The CDR3 extends over 13 amino acids. The CDR3 loop reads CASSGVHIDEQFF. For the CDR3, the DNA is TGCGCCAGCTCAGGGGTGCATATCGATGAGCAGTTCTTC.

The chain carries TRBV5-1 and TRBJ2-1; D is perhaps TRBD2 (6 bases). Deletions cut 0 bases from V and 4 bases from J, with 11 bases between. The germline V gene has CDR1 SGHRS and CDR2 YFSETQ. This CDR3 is built from 15 residues. The CDR3 nucleotides are TGCGCCAGCAGCTTGGGGACACGGGGGTACAATGAGCAGTTCTTC. Its protein product is CASSLGTRGYNEQFF.

The V call is TRBV7-2, the J call TRBJ2-7; D possibly corresponds to TRBD2 (5 bases). Trimming left V 3 bases short and J 6 bases short, with 27 bases between. The CDR3 contains 18 residues. Germline V gene data show CDR1 as SGHTA and CDR2 as FQGNSA. The CDR3 DNA reads as TGTGCCAGCAGCTTTGCACAGATCGAAGGACTGACGAACCGCGAGCAGTACTTC. Protein sequence: CASSFAQIEGLTNREQYF.

This rearrangement joins TRBV5-1 to TRBJ2-7; D is ambiguous. The germline gives CDR1 SGHRS, CDR2 YFSETQ. The CDR3 is 15 amino acids. V lost 0 bases and J 6 bases, leaving 16 bases between the germline ends. The DNA for the CDR3 is TGCGCCAGCAGCTTGGGCGACTGGAACCCCCTCGAGCAGTACTTC. Its protein product is CASSLGDWNPLEQYF. Using reference TRBV5-1 and TRBJ2-7 for the parts outside the CDR3, the full variable domain is KAGVTQTPRYLIKTRGQQVTLSCSPISGHRSVSWYQQTPGQGLQFLFEYFSETQRNKGNFPGRFSGRQFSNSRSEMNVSTLELGDSALYLCASSLGDWNPLEQYFGPGTRLTVT.

V is TRBV6-1 and J is TRBJ2-2, with a weak D call TRBD1 (6 bases). CDR1 and CDR2 (germline): MNHNS, SASEGT. V lost 6 bases, J lost 4 bases, and 15 bases lay in between. This CDR3 spans 15 amino acids. The CDR3 DNA sequence: TGTGCCAGCAGGCCCCAGGGGTCGGTCACCGGGGAGCTGTTTTTT. Its protein product is CASRPQGSVTGELFF.

V usage is TRBV10-2 and J usage is TRBJ1-2; D perhaps matches TRBD1 (5 bases). The V and J ends lost 3 bases and 11 bases respectively, with 13 bases between them. Germline values: CDR1 WSHSY, CDR2 SAAADI. This CDR3 region has 12 residues. Written as DNA, the CDR3 is TGCGCCAGCAGTGACGGACATCCCAATTACACCTTC. This gives the protein CASSDGHPNYTF.

The chain couples TRBV4-1 to TRBJ1-1, with D unclear. In germline, CDR1 is MGHRA, CDR2 YSYEKL. Trimming removed 0 bases from V and 3 bases from J, with 8 bases in between. The CDR3 length is 14 residues. The CDR3 sequence: CASSQEGFYTEAFF. CDR3 nucleotides: TGCGCCAGCAGCCAAGAGGGCTTTTACACTGAAGCTTTCTTT.

The chain is built from TRBV29-1 and TRBJ2-7, with D tentatively TRBD1 (6 bases). Germline V lookup: CDR1 SQVTM, CDR2 ANQGSEA. The CDR3 has 12 amino acids. Trimming pared 5 bases from V and 1 base from J, leaving 9 bases between. CDR3 sequence: CSVLQGSYEQYF. CDR3 bases: TGCAGCGTTCTACAGGGATCCTACGAGCAGTACTTC.

This chain connects TRBV5-1 to TRBJ2-1, with 12 bases fitting TRBD2. Germline CDR1 reads SGHRS; CDR2 reads YFSETQ. The length of the CDR3 is 16 residues. Trimming cost V 4 bases and J 7 bases; bases outside gene matches: 9. The CDR3: CASSITGTSGLNEQFF. CDR3 nucleotides: TGCGCCAGCAGCATAACCGGGACTAGCGGGTTGAATGAGCAGTTCTTC.

The chain has TRBV27 and TRBJ2-2; D call uncertain. Germline V CDR1 and CDR2: MNHEY, SMNVEV (reference sequence). V lost 6 bases, J lost 2 bases, and 7 bases lay in between. The CDR3 contains 13 residues. This chain's CDR3 is CASRGPNTGELFF. The CDR3 DNA follows: TGTGCCAGCAGGGGCCCCAACACCGGGGAGCTGTTTTTT.

The chain employs TRBV6-5 and TRBJ1-5, with TRBD1 as a possible D gene (5 bases). This CDR3 spans 14 amino acids. CDR1 is MNHEY, CDR2 SVGAGI, per germline. Trimming shortened V by 5 bases and J by 7 bases, and 15 bases separated the two germline ends. The chain's CDR3 is CASSRQPWEQPQHF. The DNA of the CDR3 is TGTGCCAGCAGTCGACAGCCCTGGGAACAGCCCCAGCATTTT.

CDR3 DNA: TGTGCCAGCAGTTCAGGTGGCGGGGAGCTGTTTTTT. This codes for CASSSGGGELFF. J is TRBJ2-2 and V is TRBV6-5; no reliable D call. Germline CDR1 MNHEY, CDR2 SVGAGI. The CDR3 is made up of 12 amino acids. V lost 4 bases and J lost 7, with 7 bases in between.

V is TRBV6-1 and J is TRBJ2-1; weak D call: TRBD2 (6 bases). Germline V CDR1 and CDR2: MNHNS, SASEGT. Trimming cost V 1 base and J 7 bases, with 11 bases left between them. The CDR3 runs 14 residues. CDR3 DNA sequence: TGTGCCAGCAGTGAAGATTTGGAGGGGAATGAGCAGTTCTTC. As protein: CASSEDLEGNEQFF.

The chain has TRBV7-9 and TRBJ2-3, with 12 positions matching TRBD2. This CDR3 has 17 amino acids. Germline V gene lookup returns CDR1 SEHNR and CDR2 FQNEAQ (reference sequence). The V and J ends lost 0 bases and 6 bases, in that order; junction bases with no gene match: 7. The chain's CDR3 is CASSLAASGRAADTQYF. The CDR3 DNA follows: TGTGCCAGCAGCTTAGCGGCTAGCGGGAGGGCCGCGGATACGCAGTATTTT.

In nucleotides, the CDR3 is TGTGCCAGCAGTTTTCCGGGGACAGGTCTCTCTGGAAACACCATATATTTT. The encoded protein is CASSFPGTGLSGNTIYF. The rearrangement uses TRBV28 and TRBJ1-3; 8 bases are a match to TRBD1. J lost 0 bases, V lost 3 bases, and 7 bases had no gene match. This CDR3 has 17 amino acids. CDR1 MDHEN and CDR2 SYDVKM come from the germline V gene. Full variable domain (remainder filled in from reference TRBV28 and TRBJ1-3): DVKVTQSSRYLVKRTGEKVFLECVQDMDHENMFWYRQDPGLGLRLIYFSYDVKMKEKGDIPEGYSVSREKKERFSLILESASTNQTSMYLCASSFPGTGLSGNTIYFGEGSWLTVV.

V gene TRBV19 combines with J gene TRBJ1-1; tentatively, D is TRBD1 (6 bases). This CDR3 spans 13 amino acids. The germline V gene encodes CDR1 LNHDA and CDR2 SQIVND (reference sequence). V was trimmed by 3 bases and J by 3 bases, leaving 8 bases between them. DNA for the CDR3: TGTGCCAGTAGTATTAACAGGGACACTGAAGCTTTCTTT. Its protein product is CASSINRDTEAFF.

The genes are TRBV11-3 and TRBJ2-2; the match to TRBD2 covers 7 bases. The germline gives CDR1 SGHNT, CDR2 YENEEA. The ends lost 3 bases at V and 2 bases at J; junction bases unmatched: 6. The CDR3 spans 16 residues. CDR3: CASSFSGPFNTGELFF. In DNA, the CDR3 is TGTGCCAGCAGCTTTAGCGGGCCCTTTAACACCGGGGAGCTGTTTTTT.

The chain combines TRBV6-1 with TRBJ2-1, with 7 bases fitting TRBD2. CDR1 is MNHNS, CDR2 SASEGT, per germline. CDR3 length: 15 residues. V shed 7 bases, J shed 0 bases, and the junction held 6 bases outside the gene matches. The CDR3 sequence: CASTISGFSYNEQFF. The CDR3 DNA sequence: TGTGCCAGCACCATTAGCGGGTTCTCCTACAATGAGCAGTTCTTC.

The rearrangement joins TRBV9 to TRBJ2-3, with D tentatively TRBD1 (5 bases). The CDR3 is 14 residues long. Germline V CDR1 and CDR2: SGDLS, YYNGEE. The V end lost 3 bases, the J end lost 2 bases, and 10 bases lay between the germline ends. The CDR3, as DNA: TGTGCCAGCAGCGCCACAGGATTCACAGATACGCAGTATTTT. Translating gives CASSATGFTDTQYF.